Shown below are 6 T cell receptor beta chains from a single sample sequenced in a study of molecular identifiers for immune sequencing clone quantification. MiXCR was run by TCRdb on the PCR reads, yielding one entry per CDR3 protein. The sample carries approximately 320,000 distinct CDR3 sequences, roughly 24% recorded once. Sequencing input: naive CD8+ T cells from blood, with Jurkat cell RNA spiked in. Regarding subset: FACS-sorted CD8+CD4-CCR7+CD45RA+ naive T cells. These receptors came from a human donor in good health. Some libraries in this study had Jurkat cell RNA spiked in.

For this clonotype: The junction departs from germline at one end; a sequencing error may be responsible. The gene calls are TRBV5-1 and TRBJ2-3; 10 nucleotides agree with TRBD1. Germline assignment: CDR1 SGHRS and CDR2 YFSETQ. The CDR3 loop spans 14 amino acids. The CDR3 loop is CASSPTGGRGTRYF. The CDR3 coding sequence is TGCGCCAGCAGCCCGACAGGGGGCAGGGGTACGCGGTATTTT.

This clonotype was recorded at least ten times. The chain employs TRBV20-1 and TRBJ2-3; D unclear. The CDR3 is 11 residues long. V lost 3 bases to trimming and J lost 5 bases, with 6 bases between them. CDR1 and CDR2 (germline): DFQATT, SNEGSKA (reference sequence). As DNA, the CDR3 is TGCAGTGCTAGGGACGGAGATACGCAGTATTTT. Protein: CSARDGDTQYF.

In this sample, this clonotype turned up many times. The V gene is TRBV12-3 or TRBV12-4, the J gene TRBJ1-1; TRBD1 matches 7 bases. The CDR3 has 13 residues. J gave up 7 bases and V 5 bases, and 7 bases lay outside the gene matches. CDR3 amino acids: CASSRDRVGEAFF. The CDR3 coding sequence is TGTGCCAGCAGTCGAGACAGGGTTGGTGAAGCTTTCTTT.

The V and J genes are TRBV11-2 and TRBJ1-2, with D unclear. This CDR3 is built from 15 residues. Trimming removed 1 base from V and 7 bases from J, with 16 bases in between. The germline V gene has CDR1 SGHAT and CDR2 FQNNGV. The CDR3 loop is CASSLVLDVPFGYTF. The CDR3 coding sequence is TGTGCCAGCAGCTTAGTACTCGACGTTCCTTTTGGCTACACCTTC. The variable domain in full, completed from reference TRBV11-2 and TRBJ1-2, reads EAGVAQSPRYKIIEKRQSVAFWCNPISGHATLYWYQQILGQGPKLLIQFQNNGVVDDSQLPKDRFSAERLKGVDSTLKIQPAKLEDSAVYLCASSLVLDVPFGYTFGSGTRLTVV.

About this clonotype: Just one base apart from a much larger clone, this may be a read error. The J gene is TRBJ2-3, the V gene TRBV20-1; TRBD1 or TRBD2 may be the D gene (6 bases each). CDR1 and CDR2 from the germline V gene are DFQATT and SNEGSKA (reference sequence). The CDR3 loop spans 12 amino acids. The CDR3 DNA sequence: TGCAATGCTAGGGGGGAGGCAGATACGCAGTATTTT. Translation: CNARGEADTQYF.

Of note for this clonotype: An end of the junction does not agree with germline; a read error may underlie this. The rearrangement links TRBV4-3 to TRBJ1-3; D uncertain. CDR3 size: 16 residues. Germline lookup yields CDR1 LGHNA and CDR2 YSLEER. CDR3 sequence reads: CASSQDRTSSGNTVYF. In nucleotides, the CDR3 is TGCGCCAGCAGCCAGGATCGAACGAGCTCTGGAAACACCGTATATTTT.